One sample yielded the 21 T cell receptor beta chains listed below, sequenced in a study of metastatic and nonmetastatic thyroid tumors. TCRdb reprocessed the PCR reads using MiXCR. The table includes fewer than 16,000 clones, roughly a quarter detected once. No patient had received any treatment before thyroid surgery. The sequenced sample consisted of tumor tissue. The receptors shown here come from a female donor with papillary thyroid cancer or a benign thyroid nodule (not recorded which). Some clones in this sample may be carry-over from other donors' samples.

In its sample, this clone was seen many times. The chain has TRBV2 and TRBJ1-2; 7 bases are shared with TRBD1. Germline CDR1 reads SNHLY; CDR2 reads FYNNEI. The CDR3 has 13 amino acids. With 6 bases clipped from V and 5 bases from J, the junction kept 6 bases outside the gene matches. The CDR3, as DNA: TGTGCCAGCAGCGCTGACAGGGAGTATGGCTACACCTTC. As protein: CASSADREYGYTF.

The chain is built from TRBV18 and TRBJ2-5; D remains unclear. The germline V gene encodes CDR1 KGHSH and CDR2 LQKENI. The V and J ends lost 1 base and 2 bases respectively, with 20 bases between them. CDR3 length: 18 residues. DNA of the CDR3: TGTGCCAGCTCACCACGGTTGTTTACCGGCCTCGGACAAGAGACCCAGTACTTC. It specifies CASSPRLFTGLGQETQYF.

This clone is termed medium-sized. The chain employs TRBV11-2 and TRBJ2-7; D gene uncertain. The CDR3 extends over 13 amino acids. Trimming removed 4 bases from V and 7 bases from J, with 14 bases in between. Germline V gene sequence: CDR1 SGHAT, CDR2 FQNNGV. CDR3 coding DNA: TGTGCCAGCAGCTCATCAAGCGTGGGGGAGCAGTACTTC. It specifies CASSSSSVGEQYF.

V and J are TRBV30 and TRBJ2-3; D call uncertain. The CDR3 is made up of 13 amino acids. The V gene lost 3 bases and the J gene lost 6 bases, with 13 bases spanning the gap. Germline assignment: CDR1 GTSNPN and CDR2 SVGIG (reference sequence). This CDR3 is CAWSHGEGDTQYF. CDR3 DNA sequence: TGTGCCTGGAGCCATGGAGAAGGGGATACGCAGTATTTT.

A few counts support this clone. The chain has TRBV6-4 and TRBJ2-3; perhaps TRBD2 as D (6 bases). From germline, CDR1 is MRHNA and CDR2 SNTAGT. Trimming took 0 bases from V and 4 from J, leaving 14 bases between them. CDR3 length: 16 residues. CDR3 DNA: TGTGCCAGCAGTGACTCCTTAGAGGGAGGCGCAGATACGCAGTATTTT. It specifies CASSDSLEGGADTQYF.

This clone was observed a handful of times. The chain couples TRBV6-1 to TRBJ2-7; D could derive from TRBD1 or TRBD2 (6 bases each). CDR1 is MNHNS, CDR2 SASEGT, per germline. The CDR3 runs to 16 residues. V lost 4 bases, J lost 7 bases, and 23 bases lay in between. The CDR3 coding sequence is TGTGCCAGCAGTGGAAGTTGGGGGCCACCCCGGGGGGAGCAGTACTTC. It is translated as CASSGSWGPPRGEQYF.

This clone was seen repeatedly, ten times or more. The rearrangement joins TRBV5-4 to TRBJ2-1, with no clear D. The CDR3 runs to 12 residues. Trimming cost V 4 bases and J 5 bases, with 7 bases left between them. Germline lookup yields CDR1 SGHNT and CDR2 YYREEE (reference sequence). The chain's CDR3 is CASSATDNEQFF. The CDR3 DNA reads as TGTGCCAGCAGCGCAACAGACAATGAGCAGTTCTTC.

This clone was counted ten times or more. The chain employs TRBV7-9 and TRBJ1-4; D remains ambiguous. This CDR3 has 12 residues. CDR1 SEHNR and CDR2 FQNEAQ come from the germline V gene (reference sequence). Trimming removed 1 base at V and 8 bases at J, with 5 bases between. CDR3: CASSLDEEKLFF. The CDR3 DNA reads TGTGCCAGCAGCTTAGATGAAGAAAAACTGTTTTTT.

In the case of this clone: A junction end diverges from the germline sequence, so it may reflect a read error. This chain joins TRBV4-1 and TRBJ2-2, with TRBD2 as a possible D gene (6 bases). The germline V gene has CDR1 MGHRA and CDR2 YSYEKL. This CDR3 contains 16 residues. DNA of the CDR3: TGCGCCAGCAGCCAATTCGGCGGGACGAACACCGGGGAGCTGTCTTTT. Encoded protein: CASSQFGGTNTGELSF.

This clone has at least ten counts. The chain uses TRBV10-1 and TRBJ1-2, with 8 nucleotides matching TRBD1. The CDR3 sequence is 15 residues long. CDR1 is WNHNN, CDR2 SYGVQD, per germline (reference sequence). V shed 0 bases and J 10 bases; nucleotides not matched to a gene: 10. CDR3 DNA: TGCGCCAGCAGTGAGTCTTTCAGGACAGGGAGAACCTACACCTTC. Residues: CASSESFRTGRTYTF.

This clone was counted a few times. The chain uses TRBV6-1 and TRBJ1-1; perhaps TRBD1 as D (6 bases). CDR1 and CDR2 (germline): MNHNS, SASEGT. This CDR3 has 16 amino acids. Trimming pared 6 bases from V and 4 bases from J, leaving 21 bases between. CDR3 nucleotides: TGTGCCAGCAGGCACGGCTGGGGACAAGGGGTCACTGAAGCTTTCTTT. The encoded protein is CASRHGWGQGVTEAFF.

This clone has more than one count but fewer than ten. The V and J genes are TRBV19 and TRBJ2-1; D ambiguous. Trimming pared 3 bases from V and 0 bases from J, leaving 9 bases between. From germline, CDR1 is LNHDA and CDR2 SQIVND (reference sequence). The CDR3 has 15 residues. The CDR3 coding sequence is TGTGCCAGTAGTATTTCTAGGAGCTCCTACAATGAGCAGTTCTTC. Residues: CASSISRSSYNEQFF. The full variable domain, completed using reference TRBV19 and TRBJ2-1, is DGGITQSPKYLFRKEGQNVTLSCEQNLNHDAMYWYRQDPGQGLRLIYYSQIVNDFQKGDIAEGYSVSREKKESFPLTVTSAQKNPTAFYLCASSISRSSYNEQFFGPGTRLTVL.

This clone was detected many times. This sequence joins TRBV19 and TRBJ2-5; D is possibly TRBD2 (6 bases). Looked up from germline, CDR1 is LNHDA and CDR2 is SQIVND (reference sequence). V dropped 4 bases and J dropped 1 base, with 10 bases sitting between them. The CDR3 length is 14 residues. Written as DNA, the CDR3 is TGTGCCAGTAGTACACCGGGACTCCAAGAGACCCAGTACTTC. This translates into CASSTPGLQETQYF.

The chain carries TRBV28 and TRBJ2-3, with 10 nucleotides matching TRBD2. Germline V gene data show CDR1 as MDHEN and CDR2 as SYDVKM. The CDR3 has 15 residues. The ends lost 8 bases at V and 10 bases at J; junction bases unmatched: 15. The CDR3 loop reads CASSTASGSVGAQYF. Here the CDR3 DNA reads TGTGCCAGCTCCACTGCTAGCGGGAGTGTAGGGGCGCAGTATTTT.

This clone is categorized as medium-sized (0.01 to 0.1%). The chain has TRBV11-3 and TRBJ2-7, with D unclear. Germline V gene sequence: CDR1 SGHNT, CDR2 YENEEA. The CDR3 loop spans 11 amino acids. V lost 5 bases and J 6 bases, leaving 8 bases between the germline ends. This CDR3 is CASSLQREQYF. The DNA for the CDR3 is TGTGCCAGCAGCCTACAACGCGAGCAGTACTTC.

This clone ranks as medium-sized. The genes are TRBV6-2 or TRBV6-3 and TRBJ2-2; TRBD2 aligns across 7 bases. Germline CDR1 reads MNHEY; CDR2 reads SVGEGT. The length of the CDR3 is 16 residues. The V gene end was trimmed by 6 bases and the J gene end by 0 bases; junction bases not matched to a gene: 7. CDR3 sequence reads: CASRRGGSANTGELFF. CDR3 sequence (DNA): TGTGCCAGCAGGCGAGGCGGGAGCGCGAACACCGGGGAGCTGTTTTTT.

This clone is judged medium-sized (0.01 to 0.1%). The chain uses TRBV10-3 and TRBJ2-1, with 8 bases matching TRBD2. J gave up 7 bases and V 2 bases, and 7 bases lay outside the gene matches. The CDR3 consists of 15 residues. CDR1 ENHRY and CDR2 SYGVKD come from the germline V gene. The CDR3: CAISEAGGQSNEQFF. In DNA form, the CDR3 reads TGTGCCATCAGTGAGGCGGGAGGCCAATCAAATGAGCAGTTCTTC.

In this sample, this clone turned up a few times. The genes are TRBV6-1 and TRBJ2-7; 8 bases align to TRBD2. The germline CDR1 and CDR2 sequences are MNHNS and SASEGT. The J segment lost 0 bases and the V segment lost 3 bases, leaving 7 bases of the junction unmatched. The CDR3 contains 16 residues. The CDR3 spells CASSDKAGEGSYEQYF. CDR3 DNA: TGTGCCAGCAGTGACAAAGCGGGAGAGGGCTCCTACGAGCAGTACTTC.

This clone was detected many times. J is TRBJ1-4 and V is TRBV5-4; 8 nucleotides align to TRBD1. Germline V gene sequence: CDR1 SGHNT, CDR2 YYREEE (reference sequence). The CDR3 sequence is 16 residues long. The junction had 12 bases not matched to a gene; V was cut back by 3 bases and J by 8 bases. The CDR3 loop is CASSSGKGQGFEKLFF. CDR3 nucleotide sequence: TGTGCCAGCAGCTCTGGTAAAGGACAGGGTTTCGAAAAACTGTTTTTT. The full variable domain, completed using reference TRBV5-4 and TRBJ1-4, is ETGVTQSPTHLIKTRGQQVTLRCSSQSGHNTVSWYQQALGQGPQFIFQYYREEENGRGNFPPRFSGLQFPNYSSELNVNALELDDSALYLCASSSGKGQGFEKLFFGSGTQLSVL.

The table lists this clone with many counts. The chain carries TRBV5-8 and TRBJ1-1; 9 positions match TRBD1. The CDR3 is made up of 16 amino acids. Germline lookup yields CDR1 SGHTS and CDR2 YDEGEE. Trimming cost V 0 bases and J 1 base; bases outside gene matches: 4. CDR3 nucleotide sequence: TGTGCCAGCAGCTTGGTGACAGGGGGAAGGAACACTGAAGCTTTCTTT. Amino acids: CASSLVTGGRNTEAFF.

This clone was seen more than once but under ten times. The germline gene is not matched at one end of the junction; a read error may be the cause. The chain combines TRBV18 with TRBJ1-6; tentatively, D is TRBD1 (6 bases). Germline CDR1 KGHSH, CDR2 LQKENI. The CDR3 loop spans 16 amino acids. CDR3 nucleotides: TGTGCCAGCTCACCATCACATGGCAGGGGACCTTCACACCTCCACTTT. It specifies CASSPSHGRGPSHLHF.